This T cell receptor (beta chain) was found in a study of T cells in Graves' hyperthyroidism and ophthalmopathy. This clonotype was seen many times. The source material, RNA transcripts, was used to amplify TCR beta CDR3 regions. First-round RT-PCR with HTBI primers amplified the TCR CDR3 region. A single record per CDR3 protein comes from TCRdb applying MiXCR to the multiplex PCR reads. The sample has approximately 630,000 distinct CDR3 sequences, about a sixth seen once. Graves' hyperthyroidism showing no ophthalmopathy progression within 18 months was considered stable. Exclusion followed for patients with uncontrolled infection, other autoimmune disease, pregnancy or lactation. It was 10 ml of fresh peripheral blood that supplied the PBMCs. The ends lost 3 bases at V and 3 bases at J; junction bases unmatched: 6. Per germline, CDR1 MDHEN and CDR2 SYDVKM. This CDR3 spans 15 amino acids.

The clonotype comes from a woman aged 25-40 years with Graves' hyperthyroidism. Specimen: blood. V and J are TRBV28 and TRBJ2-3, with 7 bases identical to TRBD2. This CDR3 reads CASSFGGRPTDTQYF. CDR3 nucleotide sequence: TGTGCCAGCAGTTTTGGCGGGAGACCGACAGATACGCAGTATTTT.